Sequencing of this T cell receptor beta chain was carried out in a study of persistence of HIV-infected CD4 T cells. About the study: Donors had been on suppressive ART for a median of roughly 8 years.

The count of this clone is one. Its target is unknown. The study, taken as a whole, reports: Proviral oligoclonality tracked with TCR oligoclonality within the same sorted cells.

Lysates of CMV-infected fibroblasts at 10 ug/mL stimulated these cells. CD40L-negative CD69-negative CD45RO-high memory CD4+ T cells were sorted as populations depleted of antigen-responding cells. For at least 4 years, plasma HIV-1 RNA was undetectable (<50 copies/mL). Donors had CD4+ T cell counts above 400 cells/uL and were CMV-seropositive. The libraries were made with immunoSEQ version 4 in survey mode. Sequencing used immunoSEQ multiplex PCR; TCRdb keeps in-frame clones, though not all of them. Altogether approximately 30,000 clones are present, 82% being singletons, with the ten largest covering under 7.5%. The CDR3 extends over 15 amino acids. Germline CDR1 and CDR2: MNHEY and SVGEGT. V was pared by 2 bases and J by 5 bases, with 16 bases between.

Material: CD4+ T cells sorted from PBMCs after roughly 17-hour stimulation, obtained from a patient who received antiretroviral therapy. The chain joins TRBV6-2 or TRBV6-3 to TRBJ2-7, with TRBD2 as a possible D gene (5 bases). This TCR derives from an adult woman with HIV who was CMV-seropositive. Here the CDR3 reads CASSYMSGFQHEQYF. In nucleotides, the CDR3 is TGTGCCAGCAGTTACATGTCGGGGTTCCAGCACGAGCAGTACTTC.